A selection of T cell receptor beta chains follows, all from one sample in a study of cytomegalovirus exposure and HLA in healthy donors. TCRdb's copy holds only in-frame clones and misses some; the assay was immunoSEQ multiplex PCR. Of around 130,000 clones listed, less than 80% are singletons. The specimen sequenced was PBMCs. These receptors originate from a man between 35 and 55 years old in good health and CMV-seropositive. CDR3s include the opening cysteine and the closing phenylalanine or tryptophan. A D gene is named only where the DNA matches it firmly. Size values are once, few and many counts, or a class for expanded clones, and some rows have none.

>TRBV5-1|TRBJ2-2|few|.
TGCGCCAGCGTCGCCGGAGGGAACACCGGGGAGCTGTTTTTT
CASVAGGNTGELFF
>TRBV14|TRBJ2-7|few|TRBD2
TGTGCCAGCAGCCGAGGGGTAGCGGGAGGGGCCCGGCCTTACGAGCAGTACTTC
CASSRGVAGGARPYEQYF
>TRBV30|TRBJ2-2|.|TRBD1
TGTGCCTGGAGTGCTCCGGGACAGAGGGCCGGGGAGCTGTTTTTT
CAWSAPGQRAGELFF
>TRBV28|TRBJ1-5|.|.
TGTGCCAGCAGTCGGTTTCAGCCCCAGCATTTT
CASSRFQPQHF
>TRBV19|TRBJ2-2|.|TRBD1
TGTGCCAGTAGCTCACGTAGCAGGGGGTACACCGGGGAGCTGTTTTTT
CASSSRSRGYTGELFF
>TRBV30|TRBJ1-1|.|.
TGTGCCTGGAGCATAGTGGAAGGGGCTGAAGCTTTCTTT
CAWSIVEGAEAFF
>TRBV20-1|TRBJ2-1|.|.
TGCAGTGCTATCCAGATAAATGAGCAGTTCTTC
CSAIQINEQFF
>TRBV5-6|TRBJ2-1|.|.
TGTGCCAGCAGCACCCGGGAATTAAACTTGGGCAATGAGCAGTTCTTC
CASSTRELNLGNEQFF
>TRBV28|TRBJ2-3|.|TRBD1
TGTGCCAGCAGTTCACCGCAGGGGGCTCCTAGCACAGATACGCAGTATTTT
CASSSPQGAPSTDTQYF
>TRBV11-3|TRBJ2-1|few|.
TGTGCCAGCAGCATAGCTGGGGGGGAGCAGTTCTTC
CASSIAGGEQFF
>TRBV9|TRBJ1-1|.|.
TGTGCCAGCAGCGTAGGACGGGGGAACACTGAAGCTTTCTTT
CASSVGRGNTEAFF
>TRBV14|TRBJ2-7|.|TRBD1
TGTGCCAGCAGCCACCCGGGACAGGGGGCTCCCTACGAGCAGTACTTC
CASSHPGQGAPYEQYF
>TRBV27|TRBJ2-1|once|.
TGTGCCAGCAGTCCCACCCGGGAGCCCCCCAATGAGCAGTTCTTC
CASSPTREPPNEQFF
>TRBV7-9|TRBJ2-2|.|.
TGTGCCAGCAGCTTAGATGTAGCGGTGAACACCGGGGAGCTGTTTTTT
CASSLDVAVNTGELFF
>TRBV6-5|TRBJ2-1|.|.
TGTGCCAGCAGTCCCGGACTCCTTGAGCAGTTCTTC
CASSPGLLEQFF
>TRBV29-1|TRBJ2-1|.|.
TGCAGCGTTGAGCGACAGCGAAACGACAATGAGCAGTTCTTC
CSVERQRNDNEQFF
>TRBV5-6|TRBJ2-2|.|TRBD2
TGTGCCAGCACCGGGACTAGCGGGAGAATCACCGGGGAGCTGTTTTTT
CASTGTSGRITGELFF
>TRBV5-1|TRBJ1-2|few|TRBD1
TGCGCCAGCAGCTTGTATACAGGGGAAAACTATGGCTACACCTTC
CASSLYTGENYGYTF
>TRBV4-2|TRBJ1-2|.|.
TGTGCCAGCAGCCAAGGGGTGGGACTTAACTATGGCTACACCTTC
CASSQGVGLNYGYTF
>TRBV19|TRBJ2-7|few|TRBD1
TGTGCCAGTAGCATTCTCGGACAGGGTTGGGACGAGCAGTACTTC
CASSILGQGWDEQYF
>TRBV7-9|TRBJ2-1|.|.
TGTGCCAGCAGCTTAGTGGGGCAGATTTGGAGTTTCTTC
CASSLVGQIWSFF
>TRBV7-2|TRBJ2-5|.|TRBD2
TGTGCCAGCAGCTCAGCGGGAAGCGGAGAGACCCAGTACTTC
CASSSAGSGETQYF
>TRBV6-5|TRBJ1-2|.|TRBD1
TGTGCCAGCAGGAGCTCTCCGGGACAGGGTTATGGCTACACCTTC
CASRSSPGQGYGYTF
>TRBV27|TRBJ2-5|.|TRBD2
TGTGCCAGCAGTCCTGTTCCGGGACTAGAGCAAGAGACCCAGTACTTC
CASSPVPGLEQETQYF
>TRBV28|TRBJ2-3|.|TRBD2
TGTGCCAGCAGTTCGTCGACTAGCGGGAGTGGGATCACAGATACGCAGTATTTT
CASSSSTSGSGITDTQYF
>TRBV27|TRBJ2-7|.|TRBD1
TGTGCCAGCAGGGGCACAGGGGGAGGATCCTACGAGCAGTACTTC
CASRGTGGGSYEQYF
>TRBV2|TRBJ1-5|few|TRBD1
TGTGCCAGCAGTGACAGGACAGGCGATCAGCCCCAGCATTTT
CASSDRTGDQPQHF
>TRBV27|TRBJ2-7|.|TRBD2
TGTGCCAGCAGTTTTTGGGGGACTAGCGGGGCCGAGCAGTACTTC
CASSFWGTSGAEQYF
>TRBV10-3|TRBJ1-1|.|.
TGTGCCATCAGGACACAACTGAACACTGAAGCTTTCTTT
CAIRTQLNTEAFF
>TRBV11-2|TRBJ2-1|.|TRBD2
TGTGCCAGCAGCTTAGGAGTGGGGCGGGAGCTCCCTTTCGACAATGAGCAGTTCTTC
CASSLGVGRELPFDNEQFF
>TRBV7-8|TRBJ2-2|.|TRBD2
TGTGCCAGCAGCTTACAGGGACTAGGTATTACCGGGGAGCTGTTTTTT
CASSLQGLGITGELFF
>TRBV15|TRBJ2-7|few|.
TGTGCCACCAGCATGACTAGGTACGAGCAGTACTTC
CATSMTRYEQYF
>TRBV5-1|TRBJ2-7|.|TRBD1
TGCGCCAGCAGCTTGGGTGGGACAGGGACCTACGAGCAGTACTTC
CASSLGGTGTYEQYF
>TRBV27|TRBJ2-6|.|.
TGTGCCAGCAGTTTAAGGCGGGGAACTGGGGCCAACGTCCTGACTTTC
CASSLRRGTGANVLTF
>TRBV15|TRBJ2-7|.|.
TGTGCCACCAGCTCGCTGAGCGGAACCTACGAGCAGTACTTC
CATSSLSGTYEQYF
>TRBV5-1|TRBJ1-6|.|TRBD1
TGCGCCAGCAGCCCCTACACAGGGGTGGATTCACCCCTCCACTTT
CASSPYTGVDSPLHF
>TRBV27|TRBJ2-7|.|TRBD1
TGTGCCAGCAGGGGGACAGGACTCTACGAGCAGTACTTC
CASRGTGLYEQYF
>TRBV7-9|TRBJ2-5|few|.
TGTGCCAGCAGCGGCAAGGGGGGGGCAGAGACCCAGTACTTC
CASSGKGGAETQYF
>TRBV11-2|TRBJ1-2|once|.
TGTGCCAGCAGCTTACAGGGAAACGATGGCTACACCTTC
CASSLQGNDGYTF
>TRBV19|TRBJ1-1|.|.
TGTGCCAGTTTAGCGGGGACCTCTAAAGCTTTCTTT
CASLAGTSKAFF
>TRBV19|TRBJ1-5|.|TRBD1
TGTGCCAGTAGGGAGGACCGGGACAGCTATCAGCCCCAGCATTTT
CASREDRDSYQPQHF